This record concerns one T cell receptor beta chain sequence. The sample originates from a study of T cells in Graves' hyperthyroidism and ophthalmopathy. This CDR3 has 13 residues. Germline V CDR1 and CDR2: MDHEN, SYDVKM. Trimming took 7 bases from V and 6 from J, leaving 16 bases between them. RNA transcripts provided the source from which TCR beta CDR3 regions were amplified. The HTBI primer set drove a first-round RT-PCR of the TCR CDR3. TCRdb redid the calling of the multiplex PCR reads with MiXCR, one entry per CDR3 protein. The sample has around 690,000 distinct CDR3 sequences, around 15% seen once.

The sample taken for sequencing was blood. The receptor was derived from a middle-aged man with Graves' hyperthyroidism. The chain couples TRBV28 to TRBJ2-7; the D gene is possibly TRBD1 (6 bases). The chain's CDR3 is CASKLAGEREQYF. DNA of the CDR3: TGTGCCAGCAAATTGGCAGGGGAACGCGAGCAGTACTTC.